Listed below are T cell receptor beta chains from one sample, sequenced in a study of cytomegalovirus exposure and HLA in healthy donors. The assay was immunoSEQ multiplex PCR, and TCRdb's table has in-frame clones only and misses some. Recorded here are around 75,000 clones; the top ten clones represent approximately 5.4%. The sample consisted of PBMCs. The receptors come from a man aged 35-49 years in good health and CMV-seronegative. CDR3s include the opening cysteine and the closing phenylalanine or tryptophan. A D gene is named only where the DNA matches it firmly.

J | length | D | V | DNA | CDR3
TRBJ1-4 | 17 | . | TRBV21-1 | TGTGCCAGCAGCATCCCCGCCGGGCAGGGGCTCGGTGAAAAACTGTTTTTT | CASSIPAGQGLGEKLFF
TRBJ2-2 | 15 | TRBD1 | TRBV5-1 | TGCGCCAGCTCCCCCGGGACAGGGTTCACCGGGGAGCTGTTTTTT | CASSPGTGFTGELFF
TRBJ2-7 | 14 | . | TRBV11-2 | TGTGCCAGCAGCTTAAACAGGGATGGCTACGAGCAGTACTTC | CASSLNRDGYEQYF
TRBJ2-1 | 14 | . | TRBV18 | TGTGCCAGCTCACCACCGGGGAGTTACAATGAGCAGTTCTTC | CASSPPGSYNEQFF
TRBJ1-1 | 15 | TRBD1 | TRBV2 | TGTGCCAGCAAGGGGACAGTAGATACGAACACTGAAGCTTTCTTT | CASKGTVDTNTEAFF
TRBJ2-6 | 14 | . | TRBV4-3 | TGCGCCAGCAGGCAACTCTCTGGGGCCAACGTCCTGACTTTC | CASRQLSGANVLTF
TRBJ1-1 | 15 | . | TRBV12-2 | TGTGCAAGTCGATCCCTGGGGCGGCCGAACACTGAAGCTTTCTTT | CASRSLGRPNTEAFF
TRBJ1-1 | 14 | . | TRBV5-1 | TGCGCCAGCAGCTTGGACACGATGAACACTGAAGCTTTCTTT | CASSLDTMNTEAFF
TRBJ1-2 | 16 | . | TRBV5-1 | TGCGCCAGCAGCTTGGTGGCAGGGGCCGGGGAGGGAGGCTACACCTTC | CASSLVAGAGEGGYTF
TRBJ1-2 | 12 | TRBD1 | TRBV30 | TGTGCCTGGAGTGAACAGGGGGGTGGCTACACCTTC | CAWSEQGGGYTF
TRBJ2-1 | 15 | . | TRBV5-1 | TGCGCCAGCAGCTTGGACGGGAGCAAAGGCAATGAGCAGTTCTTC | CASSLDGSKGNEQFF
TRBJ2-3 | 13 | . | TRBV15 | TGTGCCACCAGCGGCTTAAGCACAGATACGCAGTATTTT | CATSGLSTDTQYF
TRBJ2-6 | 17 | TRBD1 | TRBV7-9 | TGTGCCAGCAGCTCGACAGGGAAAGGCTCTGGGGCCAACGTCCTGACTTTC | CASSSTGKGSGANVLTF
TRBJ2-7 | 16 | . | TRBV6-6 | TGTGCCAGCAGTTACTCCTCCGGTCTCGTCTGGAGCGAGCAGTACTTC | CASSYSSGLVWSEQYF
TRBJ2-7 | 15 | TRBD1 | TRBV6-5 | TGTGCCAGCAGTTTGGGTCGGACAGGGGTCTACGAGCAGTACTTC | CASSLGRTGVYEQYF
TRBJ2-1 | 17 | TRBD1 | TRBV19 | TGTGCCAGTAGTACCCTGACAGGGACGAGCTCCTACAATGAGCAGTTCTTC | CASSTLTGTSSYNEQFF
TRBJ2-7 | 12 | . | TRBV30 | TGTGCCTGGAGTGGATCGGGGTACGAGCAGTACTTC | CAWSGSGYEQYF
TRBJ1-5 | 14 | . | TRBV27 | TGTGCCAGCAGGGCTCAGGGAACTAATCAGCCCCAGCATTTT | CASRAQGTNQPQHF
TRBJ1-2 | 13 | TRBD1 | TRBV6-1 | TGTGCCAGCAGGGGACAGGGGGCGGAGGGCTACACCTTC | CASRGQGAEGYTF
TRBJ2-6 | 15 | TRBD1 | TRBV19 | TGTGCCAGTAGTGATACAGGGGCTGGGGCCAACGTCCTGACTTTC | CASSDTGAGANVLTF
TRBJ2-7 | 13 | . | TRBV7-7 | TGTGCTAGCAGCACAGGGATGGGGGACGAGCAGTACTTC | CASSTGMGDEQYF
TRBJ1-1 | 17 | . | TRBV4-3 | TGCGCCAGCAGCCAAGATAGCTCTGGGGGGGCGGTCACTGAAGCTTTCTTT | CASSQDSSGGAVTEAFF
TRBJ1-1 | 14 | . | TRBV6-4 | TGTGCCAGCAGTGAGTCCCAAGAGAGCGCTGAAGCTTTCTTT | CASSESQESAEAFF
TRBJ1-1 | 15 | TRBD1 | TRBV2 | TGTGCCAGCAGTGCTTGGGACAGAGAGAACACTGAAGCTTTCTTT | CASSAWDRENTEAFF
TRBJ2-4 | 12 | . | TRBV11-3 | TGTGCCAGCAGCTTAGGCGGGGACATTCAGTACTTC | CASSLGGDIQYF
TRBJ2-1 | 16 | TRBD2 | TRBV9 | TGTGCCAGCAGCCGGACTCCGGGACTAGGGAGGGGTGAGCAGTTCTTC | CASSRTPGLGRGEQFF
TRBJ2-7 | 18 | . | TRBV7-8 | TGTGCCAGCAGCTTAGGGGCCCCCGGAGGGATTAGCTCCTACGAGCAGTACTTC | CASSLGAPGGISSYEQYF
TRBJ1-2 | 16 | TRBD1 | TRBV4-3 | TGCGCCAGCAGCCCAGGGGACAGGGGGCGAGGCTATGGCTACACCTTC | CASSPGDRGRGYGYTF
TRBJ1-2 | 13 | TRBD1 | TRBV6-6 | TGTGCCATCAGGAGACAGGGAAACTATGGCTACACCTTC | CAIRRQGNYGYTF
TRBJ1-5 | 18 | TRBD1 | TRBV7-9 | TGTGCCAGCAGCTTAGCGAAACCACGGACAGGGAATAATCAGCCCCAGCATTTT | CASSLAKPRTGNNQPQHF
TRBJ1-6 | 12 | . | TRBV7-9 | TGTGCCAGCAGCGCTCCGGTTTCACCCCTCCACTTT | CASSAPVSPLHF
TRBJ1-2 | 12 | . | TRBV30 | TGTGCCTGGGACACCACAGGGAACGGCTACACCTTC | CAWDTTGNGYTF
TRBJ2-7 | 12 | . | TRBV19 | TGTGCCAGTAGTACTGGAGGCTACGAGCAGTACTTC | CASSTGGYEQYF
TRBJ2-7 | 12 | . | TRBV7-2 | TGTGCCAGCAGCACATACTCCTACGAGCAGTACTTC | CASSTYSYEQYF
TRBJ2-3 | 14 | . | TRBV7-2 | TGTGCCAGCAGCTTGTTAGGGGCCTCAGATACGCAGTATTTT | CASSLLGASDTQYF
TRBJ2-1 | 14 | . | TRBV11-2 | TGTGCCAGCAGCGCCCACAGGGATCCCAATGAGCAGTTCTTC | CASSAHRDPNEQFF
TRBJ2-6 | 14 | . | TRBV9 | TGTGCCAGCGCAGGGGTTTCCGGGGCCAACGTCCTGACTTTC | CASAGVSGANVLTF
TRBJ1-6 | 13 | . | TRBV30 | TGTGCCTGGAGTGGGAGTGGGAATTCACCCCTCCACTTT | CAWSGSGNSPLHF
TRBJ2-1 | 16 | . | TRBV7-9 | TGTGCCAGCAGCTTAGAGGGGAGGAGCTCCTACAATGAGCAGTTCTTC | CASSLEGRSSYNEQFF
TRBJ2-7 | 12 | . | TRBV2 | TGTGCCAGCAGTGAGTTCGGCTACGAGCAGTACTTC | CASSEFGYEQYF
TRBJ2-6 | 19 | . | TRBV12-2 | TGTGCAAGTCGCGCAATCTATATGGCAGGGTCTTCTGGGGCCAACGTCCTGACTTTC | CASRAIYMAGSSGANVLTF
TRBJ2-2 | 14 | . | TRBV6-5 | TGTGCCAGCTCGGCTTCCCGAGGGACCGGGGAGCTGTTTTTT | CASSASRGTGELFF
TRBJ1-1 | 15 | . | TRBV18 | TGTGCCAGCTCACCACCAGAAGGAGTTGTACCTGAAGCTTTCTTT | CASSPPEGVVPEAFF
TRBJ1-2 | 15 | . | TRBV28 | TGTGCCAGCAGTTTATCCCGGGGTATGGGCTATGGCTACACCTTC | CASSLSRGMGYGYTF
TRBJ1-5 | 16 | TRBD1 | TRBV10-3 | TGTGCCATCAGTGAGTCTCCGACAGGGCAAAATCAGCCCCAGCATTTT | CAISESPTGQNQPQHF
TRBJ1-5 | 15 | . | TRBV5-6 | TGTGCCAGCAGCTTGGCTTGGAGCAGCAATCAGCCCCAGCATTTT | CASSLAWSSNQPQHF
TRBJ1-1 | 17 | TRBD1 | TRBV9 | TGTGCCAGCAGCGCCAACAGGGGCGGTCTATTGGGTACTGAAGCTTTCTTT | CASSANRGGLLGTEAFF
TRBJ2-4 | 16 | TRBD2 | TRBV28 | TGTGCCAGCAGTTTAGTACTAGCGGGAGACTTAAACATTCAGTACTTC | CASSLVLAGDLNIQYF
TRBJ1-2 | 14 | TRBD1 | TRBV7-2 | TGTGCCAGCAGCTTGGACAGGGGTGTCGATGGCTACACCTTC | CASSLDRGVDGYTF